A single sample is the source of the 6 T cell receptor beta chains below, sequenced in a study of blood T cell repertoires in COVID-19. Method: immunoSEQ multiplex PCR; TCRdb's copy keeps in-frame clones and lacks some. The repertoire holds tens of thousands of clones, with about nine tenths as singletons. Source material: peripheral blood. These receptors all come from a woman in her 50s with active or convalescent COVID-19.

The chain is built from TRBV11-2 and TRBJ1-2; TRBD1 matches 9 bases. Looked up from germline, CDR1 is SGHAT and CDR2 is FQNNGV. V shed 1 base, J shed 3 bases, and the junction held 6 bases outside the gene matches. The CDR3 consists of 16 residues. The CDR3 DNA follows: TGTGCCAGCAGCTTAGGCAGGGACAGGGCCGACTATGGCTACACCTTC. This sequence encodes CASSLGRDRADYGYTF.

The chain has TRBV7-2 and TRBJ2-1, with 11 bases lining up with TRBD2. The V segment lost 4 bases and the J segment 5 bases; nucleotides outside the gene matches: 4. Germline loops: CDR1 SGHTA, CDR2 FQGNSA. The CDR3 is made up of 15 amino acids. The CDR3 DNA sequence: TGTGCCAGCAGCTCGAGACTAGCGGGAAACAATGAGCAGTTCTTC. Its protein is CASSSRLAGNNEQFF.

The chain combines TRBV3-1 (or the pseudogene TRBV3-2) with TRBJ1-1, with D possibly being TRBD1 (5 bases). The germline V gene has CDR1 LGHDT and CDR2 YNNKEL (reference sequence). V dropped 4 bases and J dropped 2 bases, with 17 bases sitting between them. The CDR3 has 16 residues. DNA for the CDR3: TGTGCCAGCAGCCCGTCGTTGGGGCCTACTAACACTGAAGCTTTCTTT. Protein product: CASSPSLGPTNTEAFF.

The chain combines TRBV5-1 with TRBJ2-1; 10 positions agree with TRBD1. Germline loops: CDR1 SGHRS, CDR2 YFSETQ. Trimming at V came to 1 base and at J to 7 bases, leaving 8 bases not matched to a gene. This CDR3 is built from 16 residues. The CDR3 region has the DNA TGCGCCAGCAGCTTGATGGTCGGACAGGGGGGTAATGAGCAGTTCTTC. It yields the protein CASSLMVGQGGNEQFF.

The chain couples TRBV2 to TRBJ1-4, with a possible D match to TRBD1 (6 bases). Germline loops: CDR1 SNHLY, CDR2 FYNNEI. The length of the CDR3 is 13 residues. The V and J ends lost 8 bases and 3 bases respectively, with 10 bases between them. CDR3 protein: CASQGGANEKLFF. The CDR3 DNA reads TGTGCCAGCCAAGGGGGGGCTAATGAAAAACTGTTTTTT. The whole variable domain, filled in from reference TRBV2 and TRBJ1-4, reads EPEVTQTPSHQVTQMGQEVILRCVPISNHLYFYWYRQILGQKVEFLVSFYNNEISEKSEIFDDQFSVERPDGSNFTLKIRSTKLEDSAMYFCASQGGANEKLFFGSGTQLSVL.

V is TRBV19 and J is TRBJ2-1; TRBD2 matches 11 bases. This CDR3 region has 18 residues. Germline CDR1 is LNHDA and CDR2 is SQIVND (reference sequence). V shed 3 bases, J shed 0 bases, and the junction held 7 bases outside the gene matches. In DNA, the CDR3 is TGTGCCAGTAGTATCTGGCTAGCGGGAGGTGGCTCCTACAATGAGCAGTTCTTC. Its translation: CASSIWLAGGGSYNEQFF.